In its sample, the clone carrying this T cell receptor beta chain was seen many times. Template material for amplifying TCR beta CDR3 regions consisted of RNA transcripts. Using the HTBI primer set, a first-round RT-PCR was run on the TCR CDR3. TCRdb re-called the multiplex PCR reads through MiXCR, storing one row per CDR3 protein. Among under 650,000 distinct CDR3 sequences listed, about 16% were seen once. The data were obtained in a study of T cells in Graves' hyperthyroidism and ophthalmopathy. Study context: Prior to any treatment, at the point of initial diagnosis, peripheral blood was collected.

The CDR3 covers 18 residues. V gave up 0 bases and J gave up 6 bases, with 24 bases separating them. CDR1 MNHNS and CDR2 SASEGT come from the germline V gene. Graves' hyperthyroidism is called stable when ophthalmopathy does not progress within 18 months. The rearrangement links TRBV6-1 to TRBJ2-7; D gene uncertain. Specimen: blood. This TCR came from a woman aged 25 to 39 with Graves' hyperthyroidism. CDR3 in amino acids: CASSEAIPRSPTRGEQYF. For the CDR3, the DNA is TGTGCCAGCAGTGAAGCTATTCCCAGGTCACCGACCCGAGGCGAGCAGTACTTC.